The present TCR beta chain was sequenced within a study of tumor-infiltrating lymphocytes in primary liver carcinoma. Extraction of RNA together with DNA used about 18-30 mg of unsorted bulk tissue. Resection treated the patients' primary liver carcinoma. The junction had 5 bases not matched to a gene; V was cut back by 5 bases and J by 5 bases. CDR3 length equals 15 residues. The table lists this clonotype with many counts. TCR beta cDNA came from 400 to 500 ng total RNA, primed with a constant-region primer. It was through three nested multiplex PCR rounds of slightly modified ARM-PCR that TCR beta libraries arose. PCR rounds one and two used TRBV1-TRBV30 forward primers with a C-beta reverse primer for 10 cycles each. MiXCR, applied by TCRdb to the multiplex PCR reads, yields one record per CDR3 protein. The sample lists 47,000 or so distinct CDR3 sequences, 70% to 80% occurring once.

The sample consisted of liver tumor tissue from sampling region 3. Subset indicated: tumor region T3, left-lateral pole. The clonotype originates from a man in his forties or fifties with primary liver carcinoma and hepatitis B virus infection. This sequence joins TRBV12-3 or TRBV12-4 and TRBJ2-3, with 12 bases lining up with TRBD2. CDR3 protein: CASSKLAGGEDTQYF. Written as DNA, the CDR3 is TGTGCCAGCAGTAAACTAGCGGGAGGAGAAGATACGCAGTATTTT.